A single sample gave rise to the 26 T cell receptor beta chains below, sequenced in a study of CD8+ T cells in alopecia areata (dated by TCRdb to between 2018 and 2020). Reading the label with the study, this specimen's treatment or condition is: oral pan-JAK inhibitor, 5-10 mg twice daily. Libraries were prepared through the immunoSEQ multiplex PCR assay. To provide template for TCR sequencing, every sample had RNA extracted and reverse transcribed into cDNA. What TCRdb holds here is the immuneACCESS table cut down to in-frame rearrangements. Part of the clones is not present; checked against another copy, under half of the missing clones reflect an unresolved V gene, and the others are unexplained. For this sample the table gives under 250,000 clones, of which around 66% were detected only once. The ten largest make up 1% to 1.5% of the sample. This sample comprised CD4+ T cells sorted from blood, obtained at week 44, from a patient treated with tofacitinib. These receptors all stem from a human donor with alopecia areata.

This clone was observed a handful of times. This chain connects TRBV7-2 to TRBJ2-2; D perhaps matches TRBD2 (6 bases). Germline V gene lookup returns CDR1 SGHTA and CDR2 FQGNSA. Trimming shortened V by 4 bases and J by 6 bases, and 6 bases separated the two germline ends. CDR3 length: 12 residues. The CDR3 region has the DNA TGTGCCAGCAGCTCTAGCGCCGGGGAGCTGTTTTTT. This codes for CASSSSAGELFF. The variable domain in full, completed from reference TRBV7-2 and TRBJ2-2, reads GAGVSQSPSNKVTEKGKDVELRCDPISGHTALYWYRQSLGQGLEFLIYFQGNSAPDKSGLPSDRFSAERTGGSVSTLTIQRTQQEDSAVYLCASSSSAGELFFGEGSRLTVL.

This clone was seen a handful of times. The chain uses TRBV29-1 and TRBJ1-2; a weak D match, TRBD1 (5 bases). Trimming removed 1 base from V and 8 bases from J, with 14 bases in between. There are 13 residues in the CDR3. The germline V gene encodes CDR1 SQVTM and CDR2 ANQGSEA. CDR3 residues: CSVEVRDLYGYTF. For the CDR3, the DNA is TGCAGCGTTGAAGTCCGGGACCTGTACGGCTACACCTTC.

The rearrangement joins TRBV30 to TRBJ2-1, with 12 bases fitting TRBD2. Germline V gene data show CDR1 as GTSNPN and CDR2 as SVGIG (reference sequence). After removal of 8 bases from V and 5 bases from J, the junction contained 7 bases not matched to a gene. CDR3 length equals 14 residues. The CDR3 loop reads CAGKTSGGNNEQFF. DNA for the CDR3: TGTGCCGGGAAGACTAGCGGGGGCAACAATGAGCAGTTCTTC.

This chain uses TRBV2 with TRBJ2-1, with 8 bases identical to TRBD1. Germline loops: CDR1 SNHLY, CDR2 FYNNEI. The CDR3 spans 15 residues. V gave up 8 bases and J gave up 1 base; unmatched junction bases: 7. The CDR3 DNA reads as TGTGCCAGCCGAAATACAGGGGGTTCCTACAATGAGCAGTTCTTC. It is translated as CASRNTGGSYNEQFF.

This clone was seen only a few times. V is TRBV7-2 and J is TRBJ1-1; no clear D gene. Trimming removed 0 bases from V and 1 base from J, with 3 bases in between. The CDR3 has 13 residues. From germline, CDR1 is SGHTA and CDR2 FQGNSA. CDR3 sequence: CASSLARNTEAFF. The CDR3 DNA sequence: TGTGCCAGCAGCTTAGCAAGGAACACTGAAGCTTTCTTT.

V usage is TRBV29-1 and J usage is TRBJ2-3, with 9 bases matching TRBD2. The CDR3 totals 14 residues. Unmatched junction bases numbered 6, after V lost 3 bases and J lost 5 bases. Germline CDR1 and CDR2: SQVTM and ANQGSEA. CDR3 in amino acids: CSVDSGGQGDTQYF. CDR3 nucleotides: TGCAGCGTTGACAGCGGGGGGCAGGGAGATACGCAGTATTTT.

This clone was detected only a few times. This chain connects TRBV29-1 to TRBJ1-1; no clear D gene. Deletions cut 5 bases from V and 1 base from J, with 14 bases between. The CDR3 covers 14 residues. Germline V gene sequence: CDR1 SQVTM, CDR2 ANQGSEA. CDR3 coding DNA: TGCAGCGTTACCCCGCCGGGTTGGAACACTGAAGCTTTCTTT. This sequence encodes CSVTPPGWNTEAFF.

The rearrangement links TRBV6-1 to TRBJ2-7, with D perhaps being TRBD1 or TRBD2 (5 bases each). The CDR3 length is 13 residues. Germline CDR1 reads MNHNS; CDR2 reads SASEGT. The V and J ends lost 8 bases and 5 bases respectively, with 16 bases between them. CDR3 sequence (DNA): TGTGCCAGCCTTTGGGGGTTCGCAGACGAGCAGTACTTC. It encodes CASLWGFADEQYF.

This rearrangement joins TRBV5-1 to TRBJ1-1; the D gene is possibly TRBD1 (5 bases). Looked up from germline, CDR1 is SGHRS and CDR2 is YFSETQ. The CDR3 is 15 residues long. V lost 1 base and J lost 1, with 11 bases in between. CDR3 sequence: CASSLKGTTNTEAFF. Written as DNA, the CDR3 is TGCGCCAGCAGCTTGAAAGGGACTACGAACACTGAAGCTTTCTTT.

This clone was counted between two and nine times. V usage is TRBV29-1 and J usage is TRBJ2-5; D is possibly TRBD1 (5 bases). Germline-derived CDR1 and CDR2 are SQVTM and ANQGSEA. This CDR3 has 12 amino acids. Trimming pared 6 bases from V and 3 bases from J, leaving 11 bases between. CDR3 region: CSVGVKEETQYF. DNA of the CDR3: TGCAGCGTAGGGGTCAAAGAAGAGACCCAGTACTTC.

This clone was found many times. The chain is built from TRBV18 and TRBJ2-5, with a tentative D call TRBD2 (6 bases). The CDR3 has 15 residues. Trimming removed 6 bases at V and 2 bases at J, with 16 bases between. The V gene's germline CDR1 is KGHSH and CDR2 LQKENI. CDR3 DNA sequence: TGTGCCAGCTCGCCCCCGGCTAGCGCACAAGAGACCCAGTACTTC. This encodes CASSPPASAQETQYF.

This chain links TRBV29-1 with TRBJ2-7; TRBD1 aligns across 9 bases. Unmatched junction bases numbered 9, after V lost 7 bases and J lost 5 bases. The CDR3 contains 13 residues. CDR1 and CDR2 (germline): SQVTM, ANQGSEA. The CDR3 region is CSARQGVGNEQYF. The CDR3, as DNA: TGCAGCGCCAGACAGGGGGTCGGCAACGAGCAGTACTTC.

The chain uses TRBV5-1 and TRBJ2-2, with 7 positions matching TRBD2. This CDR3 has 16 amino acids. Germline assignment: CDR1 SGHRS and CDR2 YFSETQ. V was clipped by 4 bases and J by 0 bases; unmatched bases: 6. Written as DNA, the CDR3 is TGCGCCAGCAGCGGGGGACTAAACCCGAACACCGGGGAGCTGTTTTTT. Translating it yields CASSGGLNPNTGELFF.

This clone was observed a handful of times. The rearrangement links TRBV10-3 to TRBJ2-3; 7 nucleotides agree with TRBD2. This CDR3 contains 15 residues. V shed 3 bases, J shed 2 bases, and the junction held 5 bases outside the gene matches. The germline CDR1 and CDR2 sequences are ENHRY and SYGVKD. CDR3 in amino acids: CAISDGGGYTDTQYF. CDR3 in DNA: TGTGCCATCAGTGACGGCGGGGGATACACAGATACGCAGTATTTT.

The V gene is TRBV7-9, the J gene TRBJ2-3; TRBD2 matches 9 bases. V was pared by 1 base and J by 0 bases, with 11 bases of the junction left unmatched. Germline-derived CDR1 and CDR2 are SEHNR and FQNEAQ (reference sequence). The CDR3 contains 19 residues. CDR3 bases: TGTGCCAGCAGCTTAGGGACTAGCGCGAGCCTGGGTAGCACAGATACGCAGTATTTT. Its translation is CASSLGTSASLGSTDTQYF.

The J gene is TRBJ1-1, the V gene TRBV5-6; TRBD1 agrees at 9 bases. Trimming took 4 bases from V and 8 from J; bases not matched to a gene: 15. This CDR3 contains 16 residues. Germline CDR1 and CDR2: SGHDT and YYEEEE. The CDR3 region has the DNA TGTGCCAGCAGCGGGGTAGGGGGACAGGGCACTTCAGAAGCTTTCTTT. It is translated as CASSGVGGQGTSEAFF.

Only a few counts were recorded for this clone. The V and J genes are TRBV29-1 and TRBJ2-3, with D tentatively TRBD1 or TRBD2 (5 bases each). The V end was cut by 7 bases, the J end by 2 bases, with 13 bases between. CDR3 size: 13 residues. Germline lookup yields CDR1 SQVTM and CDR2 ANQGSEA. For the CDR3, the DNA is TGCAGCGGGGACGACGGAGCCACAGATACGCAGTATTTT. Encoded protein: CSGDDGATDTQYF.

This clone appeared a single time. The chain recombines TRBV7-8 with TRBJ2-5, with a weak D call TRBD1 (5 bases). CDR1 SGHVS and CDR2 FQNEAQ come from the germline V gene. Trimming took 1 base from V and 0 from J, leaving 9 bases between them. The CDR3 loop spans 15 amino acids. The CDR3 nucleotides read TGTGCCAGCAGCTTAGAGTTACAGGACCAAGAGACCCAGTACTTC. The encoded protein is CASSLELQDQETQYF.

V and J are TRBV5-1 and TRBJ2-5; weak D call: TRBD2 (6 bases). V was shortened by 0 bases and J by 4 bases, with 13 bases between the two germline ends. Germline CDR1 and CDR2: SGHRS and YFSETQ. The CDR3 sequence is 15 residues long. As DNA, the CDR3 is TGCGCCAGCAGCTTGGGCGGGACCCTGGGAGAGACCCAGTACTTC. Protein: CASSLGGTLGETQYF.

This chain connects TRBV11-2 to TRBJ2-5; 7 bases fit TRBD1. The trim removed 3 bases at V and 5 bases at J, leaving 3 bases unmatched. Germline CDR1 and CDR2: SGHAT and FQNNGV. This CDR3 region has 13 residues. The CDR3 coding sequence is TGTGCCAGCAGCTTTACAGGGGAGGAGACCCAGTACTTC. Amino acids: CASSFTGEETQYF.

This chain joins TRBV5-1 and TRBJ2-2, with no clear D. CDR1 is SGHRS and CDR2 is YFSETQ in the germline V gene. V was clipped by 0 bases and J by 3 bases, with 15 bases between them. CDR3 length: 17 residues. The CDR3 is CASSLAAARTHTGELFF. The CDR3 DNA reads as TGCGCCAGCAGCTTGGCCGCAGCCCGAACCCACACCGGGGAGCTGTTTTTT. Based on the CDR3 plus reference TRBV5-1 and TRBJ2-2, the full variable domain is KAGVTQTPRYLIKTRGQQVTLSCSPISGHRSVSWYQQTPGQGLQFLFEYFSETQRNKGNFPGRFSGRQFSNSRSEMNVSTLELGDSALYLCASSLAAARTHTGELFFGEGSRLTVL.

This clone has just a few counts. The V gene is TRBV5-5, the J gene TRBJ1-2, with a possible D match to TRBD1 (5 bases). This CDR3 has 14 residues. Trimming removed 0 bases from V and 6 bases from J, with 12 bases in between. Germline values: CDR1 SGHKS, CDR2 YYEKEE (reference sequence). In nucleotides, the CDR3 is TGTGCCAGCAGCTTGGCTGGGGGTGCGGATGGCTACACCTTC. Its translation: CASSLAGGADGYTF. Combining the CDR3 with reference TRBV5-5 and TRBJ1-2 gives the whole variable domain DAGVTQSPTHLIKTRGQQVTLRCSPISGHKSVSWYQQVLGQGPQFIFQYYEKEERGRGNFPDRFSARQFPNYSSELNVNALLLGDSALYLCASSLAGGADGYTFGSGTRLTVV.

The chain combines TRBV30 with TRBJ1-1; possibly TRBD1 for D (5 bases). Germline lookup yields CDR1 GTSNPN and CDR2 SVGIG (reference sequence). Trimming pared 0 bases from V and 3 bases from J, leaving 17 bases between. This CDR3 comprises 16 residues. Here the CDR3 reads CAWSVTAGLWDTEAFF. The CDR3 DNA is TGTGCCTGGAGTGTAACGGCAGGGTTGTGGGACACTGAAGCTTTCTTT.

Only one count was recorded for this clone. This chain links TRBV29-1 with TRBJ2-1, with TRBD1 as a possible D gene (5 bases). CDR1 and CDR2 (germline): SQVTM, ANQGSEA. The V and J ends lost 5 bases and 6 bases respectively, with 11 bases between them. The CDR3 spans 12 residues. CDR3 in amino acids: CSVQGLGNEQFF. CDR3 coding DNA: TGCAGCGTTCAGGGCCTGGGCAATGAGCAGTTCTTC.

The rearrangement uses TRBV7-2 and TRBJ2-2, with 9 bases aligning to TRBD1. The CDR3 is 13 residues long. V gave up 5 bases and J gave up 7 bases; unmatched junction bases: 2. Germline CDR1 and CDR2: SGHTA and FQGNSA. CDR3 residues: CASSRQGVGELFF. DNA of the CDR3: TGTGCCAGCAGCCGACAGGGGGTCGGGGAGCTGTTTTTT.

V and J are TRBV5-4 and TRBJ2-6; D unclear. The CDR3 contains 15 residues. V was shortened by 3 bases and J by 0 bases, with 7 bases between the two germline ends. CDR1 and CDR2 (germline): SGHNT, YYREEE (reference sequence). For the CDR3, the DNA is TGTGCCAGCAGCTCCTGGGGCTCTGGGGCCAACGTCCTGACTTTC. Translated: CASSSWGSGANVLTF.